Listed here are 7 T cell receptor beta chains from one sample, sequenced in a study of response to subunit inactivated influenza vaccine. Each CDR3 protein is one row after TCRdb ran MiXCR on the RT-PCR reads. Of over 400,000 distinct CDR3 sequences in the sample, 10% to 15% are singletons; the top ten hold around 13%. Specimen: PBMCs from blood, collected around seven weeks after vaccination. All receptors come from a man between 50 and 59 years old who received an inactivated influenza vaccine.

The rearrangement joins TRBV15 to TRBJ2-7; D not certain. From germline, CDR1 is LNHNV and CDR2 YYDKDF (reference sequence). This CDR3 has 14 residues. V dropped 4 bases and J dropped 3 bases, with 13 bases sitting between them. The chain's CDR3 is CATSKEFWSYEQYF. The CDR3 coding sequence is TGTGCCACCAGCAAGGAATTTTGGAGCTACGAGCAGTACTTC. Using reference TRBV15 and TRBJ2-7 for the parts outside the CDR3, the full variable domain is DAMVIQNPRYQVTQFGKPVTLSCSQTLNHNVMYWYQQKSSQAPKLLFHYYDKDFNNEADTPDNFQSRRPNTSFCFLDIRSPGLGDTAMYLCATSKEFWSYEQYFGPGTRLTVT.

There are a few counts of this clonotype. This chain connects TRBV28 to TRBJ1-1; 7 bases are shared with TRBD1. The trim removed 5 bases at V and 0 bases at J, leaving 6 bases unmatched. There are 15 residues in the CDR3. Germline assignment: CDR1 MDHEN and CDR2 SYDVKM. CDR3 sequence (DNA): TGTGCCAGCAGTCTAATGGGACAGATGAACACTGAAGCTTTCTTT. This encodes CASSLMGQMNTEAFF.

This chain connects TRBV28 to TRBJ1-2, with a tentative D call TRBD1 (6 bases). The V and J ends lost 10 bases and 0 bases respectively, with 9 bases between them. The CDR3 spans 12 residues. Germline V lookup: CDR1 MDHEN, CDR2 SYDVKM. In DNA, the CDR3 is TGTGCCATCGGACAGTCTAACTATGGCTACACCTTC. This codes for CAIGQSNYGYTF.

This chain links TRBV20-1 with TRBJ2-5; 10 bases align to TRBD1. The CDR3 covers 15 residues. CDR1 DFQATT and CDR2 SNEGSKA come from the germline V gene (reference sequence). V lost 0 bases to trimming and J lost 5 bases; unmatched junction nucleotides: 6. The CDR3 DNA sequence: TGCAGTGCTAGAGATCCCGACAGGGGGCGGGAGACCCAGTACTTC. Its translation is CSARDPDRGRETQYF.

The chain recombines TRBV18 with TRBJ2-5; TRBD2 matches 10 bases. V was clipped by 1 base and J by 9 bases; unmatched bases: 8. The CDR3 runs to 15 residues. From germline, CDR1 is KGHSH and CDR2 LQKENI. The CDR3 nucleotides read TGTGCCAGCTCACCACGAAATAGCGGGGGGCCCTCCCAGTACTTC. Amino acid sequence: CASSPRNSGGPSQYF.

This clonotype was observed once. V and J are TRBV5-1 and TRBJ2-1; the match to TRBD2 covers 12 bases. Germline values: CDR1 SGHRS, CDR2 YFSETQ. The junction had 6 bases not matched to a gene; V was cut back by 0 bases and J by 11 bases. This CDR3 comprises 15 residues. The CDR3 sequence is CASSLVASGGAKQFF. CDR3 DNA: TGCGCCAGCAGCTTGGTAGCTAGCGGGGGGGCTAAGCAGTTCTTC.

J is TRBJ1-5 and V is TRBV4-3; D ambiguous. Trimming stripped 0 bases from V and 3 bases from J, with 9 bases between. The length of the CDR3 is 15 residues. Germline loops: CDR1 LGHNA, CDR2 YSLEER. The CDR3 DNA reads as TGCGCCAGCAGCCAAGATGGTGAGGACAATCAGCCCCAGCATTTT. It codes for CASSQDGEDNQPQHF.